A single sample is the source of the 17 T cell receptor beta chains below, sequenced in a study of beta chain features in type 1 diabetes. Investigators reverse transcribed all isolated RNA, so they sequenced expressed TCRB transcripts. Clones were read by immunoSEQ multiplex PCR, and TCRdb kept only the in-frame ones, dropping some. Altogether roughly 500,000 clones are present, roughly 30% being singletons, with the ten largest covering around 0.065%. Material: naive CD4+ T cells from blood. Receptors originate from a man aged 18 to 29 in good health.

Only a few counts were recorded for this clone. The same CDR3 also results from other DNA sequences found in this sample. The CDR3 DNA follows: TGCGCCAGCAGCGGGACAGGGGGCAGCTACGAGCAGTACTTC. Residues: CASSGTGGSYEQYF. This sequence joins TRBV5-1 and TRBJ2-7; 12 nucleotides align to TRBD1. Germline trimming cut 4 bases from V and 3 bases from J; bases unmatched to any gene: 2. CDR1 is SGHRS, CDR2 YFSETQ, per germline. The CDR3 is 14 amino acids.

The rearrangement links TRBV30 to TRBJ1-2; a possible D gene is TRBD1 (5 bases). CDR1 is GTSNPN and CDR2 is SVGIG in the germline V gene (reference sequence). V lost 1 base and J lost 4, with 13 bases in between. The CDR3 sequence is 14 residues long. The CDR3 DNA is TGTGCCTGGAGTGACCGGGGGGTGTCCTATGGCTACACCTTC. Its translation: CAWSDRGVSYGYTF.

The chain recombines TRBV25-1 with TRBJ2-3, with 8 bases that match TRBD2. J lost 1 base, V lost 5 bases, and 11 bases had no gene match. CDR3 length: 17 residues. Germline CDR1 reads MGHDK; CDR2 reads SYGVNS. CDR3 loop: CASSIPGLAIGTDTQYF. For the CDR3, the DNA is TGTGCCAGCAGTATACCAGGACTAGCTATCGGCACAGATACGCAGTATTTT.

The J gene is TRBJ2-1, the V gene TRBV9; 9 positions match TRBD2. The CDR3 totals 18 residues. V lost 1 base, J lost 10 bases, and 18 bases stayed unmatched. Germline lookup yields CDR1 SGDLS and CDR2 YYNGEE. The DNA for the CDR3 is TGTGCCAGCAGCGTACTCCCGGCCTCTAGCGGGATTGAGGGGGAGCAGTTCTTC. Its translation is CASSVLPASSGIEGEQFF.

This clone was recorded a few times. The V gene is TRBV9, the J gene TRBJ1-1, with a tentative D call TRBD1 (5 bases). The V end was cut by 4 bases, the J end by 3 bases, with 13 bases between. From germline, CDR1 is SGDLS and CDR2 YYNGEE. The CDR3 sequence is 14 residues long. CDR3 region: CASSPQFRDTEAFF. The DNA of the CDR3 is TGTGCCAGCAGCCCGCAATTCAGGGACACTGAAGCTTTCTTT.

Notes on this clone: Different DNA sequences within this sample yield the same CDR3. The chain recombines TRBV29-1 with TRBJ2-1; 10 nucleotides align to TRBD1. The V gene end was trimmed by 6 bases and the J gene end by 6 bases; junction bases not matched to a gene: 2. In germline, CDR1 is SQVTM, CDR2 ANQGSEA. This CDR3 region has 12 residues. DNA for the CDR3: TGCAGCGTCCGGACAGGGGGCAATGAGCAGTTCTTC. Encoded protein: CSVRTGGNEQFF.

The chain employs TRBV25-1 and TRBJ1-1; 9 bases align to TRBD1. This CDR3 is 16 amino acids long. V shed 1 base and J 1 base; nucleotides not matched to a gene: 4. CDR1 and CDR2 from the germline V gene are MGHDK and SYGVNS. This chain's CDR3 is CASSEWKGQGNTEAFF. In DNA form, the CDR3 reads TGTGCCAGCAGTGAATGGAAGGGACAGGGGAACACTGAAGCTTTCTTT.

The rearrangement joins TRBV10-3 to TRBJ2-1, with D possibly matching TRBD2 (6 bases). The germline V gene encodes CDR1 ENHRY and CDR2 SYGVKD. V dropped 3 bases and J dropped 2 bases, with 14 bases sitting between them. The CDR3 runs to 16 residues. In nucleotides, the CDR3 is TGTGCCATCAGTGACGGGAGTTTATACACCTACAATGAGCAGTTCTTC. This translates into CAISDGSLYTYNEQFF.

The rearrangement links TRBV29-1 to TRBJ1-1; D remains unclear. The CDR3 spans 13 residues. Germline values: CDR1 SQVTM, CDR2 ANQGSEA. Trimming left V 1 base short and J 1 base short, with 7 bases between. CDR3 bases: TGCAGCGTTGAAGCTCGGGGGAACACTGAAGCTTTCTTT. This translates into CSVEARGNTEAFF.

The CDR3 is CASSLTGATGELFF. CDR3 DNA sequence: TGCGCCAGCAGCTTGACGGGAGCAACCGGGGAGCTGTTTTTT. The V gene is TRBV5-1, the J gene TRBJ2-2; D is possibly TRBD2 (6 bases). Per germline, CDR1 SGHRS and CDR2 YFSETQ. The V and J ends lost 1 base and 5 bases respectively, with 9 bases between them. This CDR3 has 14 amino acids.

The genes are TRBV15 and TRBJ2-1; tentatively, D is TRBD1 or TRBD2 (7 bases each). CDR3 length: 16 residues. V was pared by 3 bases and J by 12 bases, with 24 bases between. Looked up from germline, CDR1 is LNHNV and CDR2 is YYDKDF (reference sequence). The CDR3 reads CATSRVSRGGGMAQFF. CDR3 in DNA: TGTGCCACCAGCAGGGTCTCCAGGGGAGGGGGCATGGCGCAGTTCTTC.

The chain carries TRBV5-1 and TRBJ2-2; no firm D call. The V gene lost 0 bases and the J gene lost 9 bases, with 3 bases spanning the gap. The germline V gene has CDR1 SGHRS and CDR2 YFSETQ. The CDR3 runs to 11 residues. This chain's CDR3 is CASSLDRELFF. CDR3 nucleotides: TGCGCCAGCAGCTTGGACAGGGAGCTGTTTTTT.

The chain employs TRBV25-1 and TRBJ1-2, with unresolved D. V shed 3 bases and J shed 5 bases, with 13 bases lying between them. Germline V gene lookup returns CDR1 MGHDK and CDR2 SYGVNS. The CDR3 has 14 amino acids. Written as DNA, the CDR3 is TGTGCCAGCAGTGATGGGAGCTGGGGATATGGCTACACCTTC. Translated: CASSDGSWGYGYTF.

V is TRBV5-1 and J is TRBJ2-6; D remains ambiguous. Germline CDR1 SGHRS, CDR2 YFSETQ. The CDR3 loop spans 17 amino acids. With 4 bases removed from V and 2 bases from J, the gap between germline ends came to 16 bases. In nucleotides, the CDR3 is TGCGCCAGCAGCCCCCTAACCATGGGCGCTGGGGCCAACGTCCTGACTTTC. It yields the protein CASSPLTMGAGANVLTF. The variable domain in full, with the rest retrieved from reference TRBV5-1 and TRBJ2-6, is KAGVTQTPRYLIKTRGQQVTLSCSPISGHRSVSWYQQTPGQGLQFLFEYFSETQRNKGNFPGRFSGRQFSNSRSEMNVSTLELGDSALYLCASSPLTMGAGANVLTFGAGSRLTVL.

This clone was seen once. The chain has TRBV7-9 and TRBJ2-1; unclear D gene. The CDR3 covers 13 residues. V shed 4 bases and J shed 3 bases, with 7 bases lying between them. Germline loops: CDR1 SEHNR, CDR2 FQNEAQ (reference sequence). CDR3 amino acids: CASSSDGYNEQFF. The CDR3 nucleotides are TGTGCCAGCAGCTCGGACGGCTACAATGAGCAGTTCTTC. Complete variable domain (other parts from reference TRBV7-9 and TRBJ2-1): DTGVSQNPRHKITKRGQNVTFRCDPISEHNRLYWYRQTLGQGPEFLTYFQNEAQLEKSRLLSDRFSAERPKGSFSTLEIQRTEQGDSAMYLCASSSDGYNEQFFGPGTRLTVL.

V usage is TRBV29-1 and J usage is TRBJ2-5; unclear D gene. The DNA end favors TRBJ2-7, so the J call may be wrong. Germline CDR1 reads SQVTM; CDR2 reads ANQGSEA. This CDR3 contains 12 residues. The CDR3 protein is CSVGLGPYEQYF. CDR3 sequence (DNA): TGCAGCGTTGGACTGGGCCCCTACGAGCAGTACTTC.

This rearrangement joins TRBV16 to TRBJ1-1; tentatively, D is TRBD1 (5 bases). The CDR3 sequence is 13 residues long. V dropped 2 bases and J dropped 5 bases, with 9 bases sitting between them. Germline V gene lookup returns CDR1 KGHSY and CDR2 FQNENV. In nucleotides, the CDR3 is TGTGCCAGCAGCCAAGGCAGGGATACTGAAGCTTTCTTT. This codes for CASSQGRDTEAFF.